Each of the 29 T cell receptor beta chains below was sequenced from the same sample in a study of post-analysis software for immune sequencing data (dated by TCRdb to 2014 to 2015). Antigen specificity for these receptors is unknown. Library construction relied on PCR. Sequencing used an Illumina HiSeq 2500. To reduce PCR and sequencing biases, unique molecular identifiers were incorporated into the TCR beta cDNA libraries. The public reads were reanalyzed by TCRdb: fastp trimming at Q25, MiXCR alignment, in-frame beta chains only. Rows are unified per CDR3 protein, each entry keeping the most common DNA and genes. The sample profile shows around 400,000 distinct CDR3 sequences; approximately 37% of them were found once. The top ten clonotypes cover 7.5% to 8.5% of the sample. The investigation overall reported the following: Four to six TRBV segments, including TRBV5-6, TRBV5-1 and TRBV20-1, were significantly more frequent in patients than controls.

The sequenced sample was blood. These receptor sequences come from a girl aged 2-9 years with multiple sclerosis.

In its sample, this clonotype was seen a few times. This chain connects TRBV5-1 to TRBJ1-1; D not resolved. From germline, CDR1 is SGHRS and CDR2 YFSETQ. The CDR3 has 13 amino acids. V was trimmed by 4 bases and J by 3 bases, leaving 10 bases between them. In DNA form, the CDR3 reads TGCGCCAGCAGCGGAGGGCTGGACACTGAAGCTTTCTTT. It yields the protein CASSGGLDTEAFF.

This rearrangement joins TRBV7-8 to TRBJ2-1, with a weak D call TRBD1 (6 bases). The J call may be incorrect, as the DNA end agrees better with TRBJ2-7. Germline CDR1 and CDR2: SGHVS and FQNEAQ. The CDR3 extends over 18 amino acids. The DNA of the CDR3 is TGTGCCAGCAGAATAGGGGCAGGGGAGATGAGCTCCTACAATGAGCAGTACTTC. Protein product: CASRIGAGEMSSYNEQYF.

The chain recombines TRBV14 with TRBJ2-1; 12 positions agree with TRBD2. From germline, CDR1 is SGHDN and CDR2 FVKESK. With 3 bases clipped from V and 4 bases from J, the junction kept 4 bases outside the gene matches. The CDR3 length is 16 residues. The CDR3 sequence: CASSHPLAGGYNEQFF. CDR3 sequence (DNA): TGTGCCAGCAGCCATCCACTAGCGGGAGGATACAATGAGCAGTTCTTC.

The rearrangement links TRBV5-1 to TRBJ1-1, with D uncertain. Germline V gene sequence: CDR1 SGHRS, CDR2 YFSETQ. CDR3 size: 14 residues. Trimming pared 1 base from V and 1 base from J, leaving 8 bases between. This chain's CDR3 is CASSLREQNTEAFF. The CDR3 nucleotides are TGCGCCAGCAGCTTGCGGGAGCAGAACACTGAAGCTTTCTTT.

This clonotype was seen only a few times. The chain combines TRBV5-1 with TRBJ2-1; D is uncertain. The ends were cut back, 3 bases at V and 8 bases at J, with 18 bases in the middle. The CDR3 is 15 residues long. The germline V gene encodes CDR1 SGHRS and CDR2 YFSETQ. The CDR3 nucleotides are TGCGCCAGCAGCTCGATACCGGGCCCCGTGTATGAGCAGTTCTTC. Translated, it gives CASSSIPGPVYEQFF.

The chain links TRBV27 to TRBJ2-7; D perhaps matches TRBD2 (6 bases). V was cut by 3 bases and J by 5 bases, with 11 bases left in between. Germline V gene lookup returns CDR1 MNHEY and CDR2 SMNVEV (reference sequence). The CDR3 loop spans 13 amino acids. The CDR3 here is CASSFPGGDEQYF. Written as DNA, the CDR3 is TGTGCCAGCAGTTTCCCAGGAGGGGACGAGCAGTACTTC.

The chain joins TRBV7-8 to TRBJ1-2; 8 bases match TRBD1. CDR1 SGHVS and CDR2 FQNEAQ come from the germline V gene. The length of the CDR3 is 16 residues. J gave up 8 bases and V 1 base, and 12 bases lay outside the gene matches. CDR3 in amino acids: CASSLGRQGALGGYTF. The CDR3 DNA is TGTGCCAGCAGCTTAGGACGGCAGGGGGCCCTAGGGGGCTACACCTTC.

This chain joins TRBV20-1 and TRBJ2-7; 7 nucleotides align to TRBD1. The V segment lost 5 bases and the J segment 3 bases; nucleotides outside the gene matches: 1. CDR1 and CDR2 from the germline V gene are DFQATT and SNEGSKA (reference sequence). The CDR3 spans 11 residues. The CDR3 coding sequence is TGCAGTGCTCACAGGGGCTACGAGCAGTACTTC. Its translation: CSAHRGYEQYF.

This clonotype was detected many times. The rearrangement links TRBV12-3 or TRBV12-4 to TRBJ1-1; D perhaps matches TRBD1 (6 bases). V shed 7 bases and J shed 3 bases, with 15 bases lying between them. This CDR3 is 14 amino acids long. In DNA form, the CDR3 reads TGTGCCAGCACCGTGGACAGTCTGGACACTGAAGCTTTCTTT. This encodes CASTVDSLDTEAFF.

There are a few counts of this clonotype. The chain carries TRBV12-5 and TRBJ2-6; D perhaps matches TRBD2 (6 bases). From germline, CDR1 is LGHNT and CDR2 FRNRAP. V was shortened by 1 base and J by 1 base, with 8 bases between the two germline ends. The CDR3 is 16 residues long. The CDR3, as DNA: TGTGCTAGTGGTTTGGGGGGGGTGTCTGGGGCCAACGTCCTGACTTTC. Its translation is CASGLGGVSGANVLTF.

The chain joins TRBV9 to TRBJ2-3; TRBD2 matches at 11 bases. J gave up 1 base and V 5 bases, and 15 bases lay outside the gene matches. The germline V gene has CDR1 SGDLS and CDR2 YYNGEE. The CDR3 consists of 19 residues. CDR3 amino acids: CASRPAVTSGIGGTDTQYF. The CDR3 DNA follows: TGTGCCAGCAGACCTGCTGTGACTAGCGGGATTGGTGGCACAGATACGCAGTATTTT.

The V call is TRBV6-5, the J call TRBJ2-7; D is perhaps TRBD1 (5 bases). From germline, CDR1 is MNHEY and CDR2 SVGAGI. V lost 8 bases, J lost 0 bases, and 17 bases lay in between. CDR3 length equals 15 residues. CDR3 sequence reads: CASGETDKPSYEQYF. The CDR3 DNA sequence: TGTGCCAGCGGCGAGACAGATAAACCCTCCTACGAGCAGTACTTC.

The DNA for the CDR3 is TGCAGTATCCGGGACACATGGGAGACCCAGTACTTC. Amino acid sequence: CSIRDTWETQYF. The chain uses TRBV20-1 and TRBJ2-5, with D perhaps TRBD1 (6 bases). The CDR3 is 12 residues long. V lost 8 bases and J lost 5, with 15 bases in between. Germline V gives CDR1 DFQATT, CDR2 SNEGSKA (reference sequence).

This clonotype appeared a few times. CDR3 bases: TGTGCCAGCAGCTTAGAGCCGCGGAGCGCAGTCGAGCAGTACTTC. Encoded protein: CASSLEPRSAVEQYF. J is TRBJ2-7 and V is TRBV7-6, with unresolved D. Germline V CDR1 and CDR2: SGHVS, FNYEAQ. With 1 base removed from V and 6 bases from J, the gap between germline ends came to 16 bases. This CDR3 region has 15 residues.

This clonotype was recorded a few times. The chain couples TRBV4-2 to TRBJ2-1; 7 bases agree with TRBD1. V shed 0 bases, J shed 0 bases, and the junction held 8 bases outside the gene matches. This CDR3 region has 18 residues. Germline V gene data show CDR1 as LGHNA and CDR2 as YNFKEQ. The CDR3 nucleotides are TGTGCCAGCAGCCAAGATTCGAAGGGGGCAGCCTCCTACAATGAGCAGTTCTTC. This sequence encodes CASSQDSKGAASYNEQFF.

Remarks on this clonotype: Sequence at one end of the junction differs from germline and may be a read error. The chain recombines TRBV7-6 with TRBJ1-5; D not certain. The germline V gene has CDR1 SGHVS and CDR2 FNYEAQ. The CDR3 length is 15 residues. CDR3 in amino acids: CASSLAQGINQPQHF. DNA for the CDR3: TGTGCTAGCAGCTTAGCGCAAGGGATCAATCAGCCCCAGCATTTT.

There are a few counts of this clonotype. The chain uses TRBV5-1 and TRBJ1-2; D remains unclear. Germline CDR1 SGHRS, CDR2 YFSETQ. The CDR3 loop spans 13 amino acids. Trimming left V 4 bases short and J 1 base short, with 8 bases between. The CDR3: CASSIQNNYGYTF. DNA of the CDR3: TGCGCCAGCAGCATACAGAATAACTATGGCTACACCTTC.

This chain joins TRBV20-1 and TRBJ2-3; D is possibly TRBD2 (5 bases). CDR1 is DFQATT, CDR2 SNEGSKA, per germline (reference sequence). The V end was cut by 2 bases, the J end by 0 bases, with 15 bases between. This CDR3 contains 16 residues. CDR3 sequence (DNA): TGCAGTGCTAGAAGACTTGGACTTCTCAGCACAGATACGCAGTATTTT. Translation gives CSARRLGLLSTDTQYF.

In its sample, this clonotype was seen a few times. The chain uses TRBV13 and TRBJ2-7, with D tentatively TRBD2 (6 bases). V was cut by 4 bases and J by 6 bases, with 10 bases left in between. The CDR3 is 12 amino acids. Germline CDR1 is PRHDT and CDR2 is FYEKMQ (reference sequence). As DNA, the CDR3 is TGTGCCAGCAGCTACCAGGGACTCGAGCAGTACTTC. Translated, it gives CASSYQGLEQYF.

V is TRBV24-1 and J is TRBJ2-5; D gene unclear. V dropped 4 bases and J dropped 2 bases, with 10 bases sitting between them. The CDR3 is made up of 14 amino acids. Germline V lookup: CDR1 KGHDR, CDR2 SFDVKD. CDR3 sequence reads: CATSDPVVQETQYF. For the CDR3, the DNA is TGTGCCACCAGTGACCCCGTTGTTCAAGAGACCCAGTACTTC.

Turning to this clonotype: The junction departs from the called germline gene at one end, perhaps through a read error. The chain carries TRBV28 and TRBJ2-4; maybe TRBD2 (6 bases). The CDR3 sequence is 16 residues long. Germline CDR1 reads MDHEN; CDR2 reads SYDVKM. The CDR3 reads CASSLEEGYEKDIQYF. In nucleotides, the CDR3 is TGCGCCAGCAGTCTTGAGGAGGGGTACGAGAAGGACATTCAGTACTTC.

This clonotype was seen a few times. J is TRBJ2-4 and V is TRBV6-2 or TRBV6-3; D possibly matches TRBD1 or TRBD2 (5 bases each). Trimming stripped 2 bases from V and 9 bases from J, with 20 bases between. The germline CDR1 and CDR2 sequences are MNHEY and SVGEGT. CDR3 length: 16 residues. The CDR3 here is CASSYDPGPSQVIQYF. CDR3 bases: TGTGCCAGCAGTTACGACCCGGGACCCAGCCAAGTCATTCAGTACTTC.

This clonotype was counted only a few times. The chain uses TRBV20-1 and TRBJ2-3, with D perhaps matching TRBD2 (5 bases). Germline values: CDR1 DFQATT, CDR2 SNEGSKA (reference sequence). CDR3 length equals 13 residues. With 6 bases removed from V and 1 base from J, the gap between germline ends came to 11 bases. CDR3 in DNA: TGCAGTGCCCCGGGATTCCGCACAGATACGCAGTATTTT. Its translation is CSAPGFRTDTQYF.

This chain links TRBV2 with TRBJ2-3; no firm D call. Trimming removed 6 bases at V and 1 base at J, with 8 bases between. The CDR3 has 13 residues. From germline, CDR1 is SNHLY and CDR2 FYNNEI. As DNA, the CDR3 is TGTGCCAGCAGGACAACAGGCACAGATACGCAGTATTTT. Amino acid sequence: CASRTTGTDTQYF.

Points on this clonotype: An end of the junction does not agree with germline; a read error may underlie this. The DNA for the CDR3 is TGTGCCATAAAGCGGACTAGCCTCTCCTGCGAGCAGTACTTC. Its protein product is CAIKRTSLSCEQYF. The chain links TRBV6-2 or TRBV6-3 to TRBJ2-7, with 8 nucleotides matching TRBD2. CDR1 and CDR2 (germline): MNHEY, SVGEGT. The CDR3 is 14 amino acids.

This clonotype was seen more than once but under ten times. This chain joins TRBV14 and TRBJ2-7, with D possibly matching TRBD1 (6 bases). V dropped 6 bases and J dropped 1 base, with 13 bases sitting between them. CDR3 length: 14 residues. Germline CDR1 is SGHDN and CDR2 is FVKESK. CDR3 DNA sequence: TGTGCCAGCAGAGCTACAGGGATGTCCTACGAGCAGTACTTC. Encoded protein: CASRATGMSYEQYF.

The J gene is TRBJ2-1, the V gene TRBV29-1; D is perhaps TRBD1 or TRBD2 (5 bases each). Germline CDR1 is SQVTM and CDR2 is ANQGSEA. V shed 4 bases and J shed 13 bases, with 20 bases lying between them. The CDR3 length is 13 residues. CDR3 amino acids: CSVATGTQETQFF. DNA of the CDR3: TGCAGCGTTGCGACCGGGACCCAAGAGACCCAGTTCTTC.

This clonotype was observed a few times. The CDR3 reads CSANRQGSTDTQYF. CDR3 nucleotide sequence: TGCAGTGCAAACCGTCAGGGGAGCACAGATACGCAGTATTTT. The J gene is TRBJ2-3, the V gene TRBV20-1; D is possibly TRBD1 (6 bases). The V end was cut by 6 bases, the J end by 0 bases, with 13 bases between. CDR1 and CDR2 (germline): DFQATT, SNEGSKA (reference sequence). The CDR3 length is 14 residues.

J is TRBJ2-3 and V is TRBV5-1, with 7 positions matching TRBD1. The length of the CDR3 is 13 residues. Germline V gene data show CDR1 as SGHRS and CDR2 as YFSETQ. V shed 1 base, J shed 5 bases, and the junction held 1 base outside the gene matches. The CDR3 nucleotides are TGCGCCAGCAGCTTGAACAGGGGAGATACGCAGTATTTT. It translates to CASSLNRGDTQYF.